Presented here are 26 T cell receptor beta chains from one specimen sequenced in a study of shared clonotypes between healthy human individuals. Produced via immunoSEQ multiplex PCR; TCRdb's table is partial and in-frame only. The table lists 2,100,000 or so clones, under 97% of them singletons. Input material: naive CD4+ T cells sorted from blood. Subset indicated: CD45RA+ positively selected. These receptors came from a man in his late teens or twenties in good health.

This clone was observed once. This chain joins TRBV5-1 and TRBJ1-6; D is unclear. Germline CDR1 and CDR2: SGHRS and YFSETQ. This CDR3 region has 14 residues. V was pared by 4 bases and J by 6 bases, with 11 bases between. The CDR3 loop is CASSPGGVNSPLHF. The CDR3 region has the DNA TGCGCCAGCAGCCCGGGCGGCGTTAATTCACCCCTCCACTTT.

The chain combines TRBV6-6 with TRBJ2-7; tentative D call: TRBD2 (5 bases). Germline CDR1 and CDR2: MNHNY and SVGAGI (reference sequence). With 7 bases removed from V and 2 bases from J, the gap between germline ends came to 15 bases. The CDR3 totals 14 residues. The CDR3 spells CASNRGADTYEQYF. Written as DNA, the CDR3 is TGTGCCAGCAATCGCGGAGCGGATACCTACGAGCAGTACTTC.

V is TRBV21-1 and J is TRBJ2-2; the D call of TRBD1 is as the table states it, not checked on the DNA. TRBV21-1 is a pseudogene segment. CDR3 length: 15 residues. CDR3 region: CASSLQGRNTGELFF. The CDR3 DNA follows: TGTGCCAGCAGCCTACAGGGTAGGAACACCGGGGAGCTGTTTTTT.

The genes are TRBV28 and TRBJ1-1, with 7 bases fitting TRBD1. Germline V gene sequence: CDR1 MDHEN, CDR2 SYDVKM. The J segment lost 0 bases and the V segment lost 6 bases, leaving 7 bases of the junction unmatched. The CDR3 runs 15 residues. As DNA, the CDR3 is TGTGCCAGCAGCTCAGGGACAGCCATGAACACTGAAGCTTTCTTT. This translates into CASSSGTAMNTEAFF.

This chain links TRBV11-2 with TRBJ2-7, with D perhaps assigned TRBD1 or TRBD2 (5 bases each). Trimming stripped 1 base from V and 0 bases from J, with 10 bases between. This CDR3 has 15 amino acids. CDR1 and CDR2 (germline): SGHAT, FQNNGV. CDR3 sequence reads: CASSLAWGSSYEQYF. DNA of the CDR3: TGTGCCAGCAGCTTAGCTTGGGGGAGCTCCTACGAGCAGTACTTC.

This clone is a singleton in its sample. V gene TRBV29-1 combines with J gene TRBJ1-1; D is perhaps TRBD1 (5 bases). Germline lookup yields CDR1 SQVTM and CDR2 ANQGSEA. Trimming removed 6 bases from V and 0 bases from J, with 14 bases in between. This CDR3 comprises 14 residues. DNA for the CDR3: TGCAGCGTACGGACACAGAGCATGAACACTGAAGCTTTCTTT. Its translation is CSVRTQSMNTEAFF. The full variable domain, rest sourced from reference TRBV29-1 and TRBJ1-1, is SAVISQKPSRDICQRGTSLTIQCQVDSQVTMMFWYRQQPGQSLTLIATANQGSEATYESGFVIDKFPISRPNLTFSTLTVSNMSPEDSSIYLCSVRTQSMNTEAFFGQGTRLTVV.

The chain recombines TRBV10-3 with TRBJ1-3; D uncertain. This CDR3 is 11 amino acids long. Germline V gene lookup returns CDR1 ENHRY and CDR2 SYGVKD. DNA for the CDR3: TGTGCGGTAGCGGGGGGAAACACCATATATTTT. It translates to CAVAGGNTIYF.

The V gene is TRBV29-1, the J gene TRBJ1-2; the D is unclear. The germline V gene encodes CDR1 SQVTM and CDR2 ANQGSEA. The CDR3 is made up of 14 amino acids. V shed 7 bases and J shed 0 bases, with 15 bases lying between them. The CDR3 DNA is TGCAGCGCCGGCAGGAGCGAAGCTAACTATGGCTACACCTTC. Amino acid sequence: CSAGRSEANYGYTF.

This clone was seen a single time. In nucleotides, the CDR3 is TGTGCCAGCAGCCCTATCGGGACAGGGTTGTTCTACGAGCAGTACTTC. Its translation is CASSPIGTGLFYEQYF. The chain uses TRBV14 and TRBJ2-7, with 9 bases fitting TRBD1. Per germline, CDR1 SGHDN and CDR2 FVKESK. The J segment lost 3 bases and the V segment lost 4 bases, leaving 10 bases of the junction unmatched. The CDR3 is 16 residues long.

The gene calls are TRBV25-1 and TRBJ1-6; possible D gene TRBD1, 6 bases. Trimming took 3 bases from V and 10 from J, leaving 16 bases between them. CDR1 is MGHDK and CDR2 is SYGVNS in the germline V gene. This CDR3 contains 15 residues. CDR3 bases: TGTGCCAGCAGTGAGGCGGACAGAAGGGGCTCACCCCTCCACTTT. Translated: CASSEADRRGSPLHF.

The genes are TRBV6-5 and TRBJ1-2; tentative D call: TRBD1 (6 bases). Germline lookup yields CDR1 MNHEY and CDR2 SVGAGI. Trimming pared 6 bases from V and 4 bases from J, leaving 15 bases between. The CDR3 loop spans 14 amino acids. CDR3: CASSRFQGSYGYTF. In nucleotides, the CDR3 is TGTGCCAGCAGCCGCTTTCAGGGGTCCTATGGCTACACCTTC.

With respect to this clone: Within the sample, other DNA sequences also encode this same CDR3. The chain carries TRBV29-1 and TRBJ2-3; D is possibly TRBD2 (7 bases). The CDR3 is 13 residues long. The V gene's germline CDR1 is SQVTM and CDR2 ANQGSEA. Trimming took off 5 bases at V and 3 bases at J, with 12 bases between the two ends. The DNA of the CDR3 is TGCAGCGTTCGGGGGGCTCTTACAGATACGCAGTATTTT. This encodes CSVRGALTDTQYF.

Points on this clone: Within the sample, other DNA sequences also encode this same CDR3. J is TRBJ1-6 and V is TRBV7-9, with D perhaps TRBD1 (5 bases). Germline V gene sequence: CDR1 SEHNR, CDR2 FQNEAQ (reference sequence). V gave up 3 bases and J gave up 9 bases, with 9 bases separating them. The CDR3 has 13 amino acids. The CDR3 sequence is CASSLGGGSPLHF. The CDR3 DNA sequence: TGTGCCAGCAGCTTGGGGGGAGGTTCACCCCTCCACTTT.

CDR3 nucleotide sequence: TGTGCCAGCATCAAAGGGACGAACACTGAAGCTTTCTTT. Its translation is CASIKGTNTEAFF. V and J are TRBV6-1 and TRBJ1-1; D perhaps matches TRBD1 (5 bases). CDR1 MNHNS and CDR2 SASEGT come from the germline V gene. The CDR3 loop spans 13 amino acids. V was trimmed by 7 bases and J by 1 base, leaving 10 bases between them.

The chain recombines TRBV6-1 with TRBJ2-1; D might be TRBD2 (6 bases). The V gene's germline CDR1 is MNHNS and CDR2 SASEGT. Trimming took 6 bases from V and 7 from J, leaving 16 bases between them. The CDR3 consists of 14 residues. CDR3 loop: CASRLSGAVNEQFF. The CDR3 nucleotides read TGTGCCAGCAGGCTATCGGGAGCGGTTAATGAGCAGTTCTTC.

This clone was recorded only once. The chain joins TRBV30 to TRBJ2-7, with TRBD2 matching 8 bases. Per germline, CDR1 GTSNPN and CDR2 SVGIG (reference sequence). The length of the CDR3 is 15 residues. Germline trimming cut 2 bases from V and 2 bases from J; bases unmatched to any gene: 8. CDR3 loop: CAWSNVRGAPYEQYF. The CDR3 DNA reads TGTGCCTGGAGTAATGTGCGGGGGGCTCCCTACGAGCAGTACTTC.

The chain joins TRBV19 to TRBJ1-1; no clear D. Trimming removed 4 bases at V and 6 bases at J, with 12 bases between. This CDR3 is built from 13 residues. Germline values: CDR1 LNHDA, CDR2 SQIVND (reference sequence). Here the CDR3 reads CASSTTWPAEAFF. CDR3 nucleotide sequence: TGTGCCAGTAGTACGACATGGCCGGCTGAAGCTTTCTTT.

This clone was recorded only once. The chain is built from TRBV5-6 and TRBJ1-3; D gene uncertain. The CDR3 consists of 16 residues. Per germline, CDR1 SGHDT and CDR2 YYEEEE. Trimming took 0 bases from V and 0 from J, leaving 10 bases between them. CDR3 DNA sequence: TGTGCCAGCAGCTTGGATTCAGGAGGCTCTGGAAACACCATATATTTT. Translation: CASSLDSGGSGNTIYF.

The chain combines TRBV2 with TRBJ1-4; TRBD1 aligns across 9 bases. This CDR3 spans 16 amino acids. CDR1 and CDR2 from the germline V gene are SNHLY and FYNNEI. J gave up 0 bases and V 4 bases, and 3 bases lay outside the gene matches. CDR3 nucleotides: TGTGCCAGCAGTGGGGGACAGGGAACAACTAATGAAAAACTGTTTTTT. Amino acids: CASSGGQGTTNEKLFF.

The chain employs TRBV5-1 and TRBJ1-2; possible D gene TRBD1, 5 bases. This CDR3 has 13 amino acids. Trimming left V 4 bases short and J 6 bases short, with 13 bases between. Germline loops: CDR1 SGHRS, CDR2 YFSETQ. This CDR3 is CASSAPDKNGYTF. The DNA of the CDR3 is TGCGCCAGCAGCGCGCCGGACAAAAATGGCTACACCTTC.

The CDR3 DNA follows: TGCAGCGCAACACCGGGACAGGGGTTGGGCGGCTACACCTTC. Amino acid sequence: CSATPGQGLGGYTF. The chain joins TRBV29-1 to TRBJ1-2; the match to TRBD1 covers 10 bases. This CDR3 has 14 residues. The germline CDR1 and CDR2 sequences are SQVTM and ANQGSEA. The ends lost 7 bases at V and 8 bases at J; junction bases unmatched: 13.

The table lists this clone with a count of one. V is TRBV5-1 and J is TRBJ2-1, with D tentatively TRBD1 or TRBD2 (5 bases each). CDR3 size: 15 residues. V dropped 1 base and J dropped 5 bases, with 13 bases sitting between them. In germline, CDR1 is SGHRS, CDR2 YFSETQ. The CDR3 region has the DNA TGCGCCAGCAGCTTGCTGGGGACGGGGAACAATGAGCAGTTCTTC. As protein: CASSLLGTGNNEQFF.

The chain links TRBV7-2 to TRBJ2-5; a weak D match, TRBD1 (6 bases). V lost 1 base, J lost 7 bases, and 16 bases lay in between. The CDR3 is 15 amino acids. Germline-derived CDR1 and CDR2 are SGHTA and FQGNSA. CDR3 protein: CASSLVQGPQGTQYF. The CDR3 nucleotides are TGTGCCAGCAGCTTAGTACAGGGCCCCCAGGGGACCCAGTACTTC.

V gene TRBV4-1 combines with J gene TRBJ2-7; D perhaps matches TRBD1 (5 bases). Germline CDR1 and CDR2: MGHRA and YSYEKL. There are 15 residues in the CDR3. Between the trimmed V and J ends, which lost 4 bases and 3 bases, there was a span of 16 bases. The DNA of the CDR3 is TGCGCCAGCAGCCGGTCCCCAGGGAAGGACTACGAGCAGTACTTC. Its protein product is CASSRSPGKDYEQYF.

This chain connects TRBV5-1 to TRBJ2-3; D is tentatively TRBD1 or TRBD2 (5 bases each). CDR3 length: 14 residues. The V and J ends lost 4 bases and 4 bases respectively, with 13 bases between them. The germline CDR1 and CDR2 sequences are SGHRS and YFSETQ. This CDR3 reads CASSQLEGPDTQYF. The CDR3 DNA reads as TGCGCCAGCAGCCAACTAGAGGGGCCAGATACGCAGTATTTT.

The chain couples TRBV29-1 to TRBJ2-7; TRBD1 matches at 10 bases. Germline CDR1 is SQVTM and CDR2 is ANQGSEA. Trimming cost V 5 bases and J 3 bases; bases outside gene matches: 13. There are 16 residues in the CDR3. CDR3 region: CSVTTLGTGANYEQYF. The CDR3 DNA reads TGCAGCGTTACTACCCTAGGGACAGGGGCGAACTACGAGCAGTACTTC.